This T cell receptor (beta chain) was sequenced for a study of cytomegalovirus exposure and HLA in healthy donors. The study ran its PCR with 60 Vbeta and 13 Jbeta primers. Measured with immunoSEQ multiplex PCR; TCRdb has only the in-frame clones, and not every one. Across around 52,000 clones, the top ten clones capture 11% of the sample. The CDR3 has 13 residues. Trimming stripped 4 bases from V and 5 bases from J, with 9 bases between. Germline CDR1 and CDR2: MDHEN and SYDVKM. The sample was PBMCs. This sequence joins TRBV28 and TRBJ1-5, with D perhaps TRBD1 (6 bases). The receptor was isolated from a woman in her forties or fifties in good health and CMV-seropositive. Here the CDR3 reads CASSSGGHQPQHF. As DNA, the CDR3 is TGTGCCAGCAGTTCGGGGGGCCATCAGCCCCAGCATTTT.